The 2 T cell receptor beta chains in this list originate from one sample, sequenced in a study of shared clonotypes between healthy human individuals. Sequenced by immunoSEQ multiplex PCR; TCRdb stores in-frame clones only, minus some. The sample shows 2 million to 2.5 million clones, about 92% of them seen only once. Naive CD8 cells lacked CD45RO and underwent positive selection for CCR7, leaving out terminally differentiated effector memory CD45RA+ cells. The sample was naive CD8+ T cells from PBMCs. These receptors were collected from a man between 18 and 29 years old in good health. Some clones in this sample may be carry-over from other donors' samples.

The CDR3 spells CASSYGVTDTQYF. CDR3 coding DNA: TGTGCCAGCAGTTACGGCGTCACAGATACGCAGTATTTT. The V call is TRBV6-6, the J call TRBJ2-3; no definite D call. This CDR3 has 13 amino acids. Germline CDR1 is MNHNY and CDR2 is SVGAGI (reference sequence). Between the trimmed V and J ends, which lost 2 bases and 2 bases, there was a span of 5 bases.

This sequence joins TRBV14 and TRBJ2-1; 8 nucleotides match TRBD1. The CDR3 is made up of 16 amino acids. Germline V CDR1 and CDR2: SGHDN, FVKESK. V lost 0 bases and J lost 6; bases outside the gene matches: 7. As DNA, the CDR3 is TGTGCCAGCAGCCAAGAGGACAGGGCGTCCGTCAATGAGCAGTTCTTC. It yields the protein CASSQEDRASVNEQFF.